Shown below are 8 T cell receptor beta chains from a single sample sequenced in a study of shared clonotypes between healthy human individuals. CD8 cells classed as naive were CD45RO-negative and positively selected for CCR7, excluding terminally differentiated effector memory CD45RA+ cells. TCRdb keeps only in-frame clones here, not all; method: immunoSEQ multiplex PCR. The table lists millions of clones, roughly 95% of them singletons. Sequenced material: naive CD8+ T cells sorted from blood. All receptors come from a man younger than 30 in good health.

This chain connects TRBV6-5 to TRBJ2-1, with D possibly TRBD1 on 5 matching bases. V was pared by 5 bases and J by 6 bases, with 11 bases between. The CDR3 has 13 residues. Germline CDR1 and CDR2: MNHEY and SVGAGI. The CDR3 is CASSKTVFNEQFF. CDR3 coding DNA: TGTGCCAGCAGTAAGACAGTCTTCAATGAGCAGTTCTTC.

The sample holds one count of this clone. This chain links TRBV6-5 with TRBJ1-1; D is uncertain. Germline V gene lookup returns CDR1 MNHEY and CDR2 SVGAGI. CDR3 length equals 15 residues. The V gene lost 5 bases and the J gene lost 1 base, with 14 bases spanning the gap. The CDR3 region has the DNA TGTGCCAGCAGTAATCCGGGCCCGGGGAACACTGAAGCTTTCTTT. Amino acid sequence: CASSNPGPGNTEAFF.

This chain connects TRBV6-5 to TRBJ2-5; D is undetermined. Trimming removed 10 bases at V and 3 bases at J, with 9 bases between. The CDR3 spans 11 residues. Per the germline V gene, CDR1 is MNHEY and CDR2 is SVGAGI. The CDR3 loop is CAIRIEETQYF. In DNA form, the CDR3 reads TGTGCCATTCGGATCGAAGAGACCCAGTACTTC.

The J gene is TRBJ1-6, the V gene TRBV9; 10 bases are a match to TRBD1. The length of the CDR3 is 15 residues. Per the germline V gene, CDR1 is SGDLS and CDR2 is YYNGEE. The V and J ends lost 3 bases and 9 bases, in that order; junction bases with no gene match: 6. The CDR3 is CASSERTGGSSPLHF. For the CDR3, the DNA is TGTGCCAGCAGCGAGCGGACAGGGGGAAGTTCACCCCTCCACTTT. The variable domain in full, completed from reference TRBV9 and TRBJ1-6, reads DSGVTQTPKHLITATGQRVTLRCSPRSGDLSVYWYQQSLDQGLQFLIQYYNGEERAKGNILERFSAQQFPDLHSELNLSSLELGDSALYFCASSERTGGSSPLHFGNGTRLTVT.

The rearrangement links TRBV18 to TRBJ2-5; 12 bases line up with TRBD1. CDR3 size: 16 residues. In germline, CDR1 is KGHSH, CDR2 LQKENI. V lost 3 bases to trimming and J lost 5 bases; unmatched junction nucleotides: 7. The CDR3 nucleotides read TGTGCCAGCTCACCCTGGGGACAGGGGGCTTGGGAGACCCAGTACTTC. Protein: CASSPWGQGAWETQYF.

The chain combines TRBV5-1 with TRBJ2-7, with 11 positions matching TRBD1. The V segment lost 5 bases and the J segment 6 bases; nucleotides outside the gene matches: 4. Germline CDR1 is SGHRS and CDR2 is YFSETQ. The CDR3 runs to 13 residues. CDR3 nucleotides: TGCGCCAGCAGGGGTGGGACAGGGGGCGAGCAGTACTTC. It specifies CASRGGTGGEQYF.

The chain uses TRBV4-2 and TRBJ2-7; D is perhaps TRBD2 (6 bases). Germline loops: CDR1 LGHNA, CDR2 YNFKEQ. The CDR3 extends over 15 amino acids. V was trimmed by 0 bases and J by 2 bases, leaving 11 bases between them. The CDR3 region has the DNA TGTGCCAGCAGCCAAGAATTTGGCGGGACCTACGAGCAGTACTTC. It is translated as CASSQEFGGTYEQYF.

The chain has TRBV6-6 and TRBJ2-7; possibly TRBD1 for D (6 bases). CDR1 and CDR2 from the germline V gene are MNHNY and SVGAGI (reference sequence). The CDR3 covers 13 residues. Trimming took 4 bases from V and 3 from J, leaving 10 bases between them. The CDR3 loop reads CASSFGTLYEQYF. The CDR3 DNA is TGTGCCAGCAGTTTCGGGACACTCTACGAGCAGTACTTC.